This T cell receptor (beta chain) was found in a study of cytomegalovirus exposure and HLA in healthy donors. Study-wide results and caveats: Data from an earlier analysis indicated that most TCR beta V segments were productive either about 87% or about 30% of the time.

The PCR was carried out with 60 Vbeta primers and 13 Jbeta primers. The data were produced by immunoSEQ multiplex PCR, yet TCRdb's version contains in-frame clones alone and is incomplete. The top ten clones hold approximately 10% of a sample with roughly 150,000 clones, roughly 74% of them seen once. The V and J ends lost 5 bases and 2 bases, in that order; junction bases with no gene match: 4. Germline V gene sequence: CDR1 PRHDT, CDR2 FYEKMQ (reference sequence). There are 14 residues in the CDR3. To note about this clone: Its antigen is unidentified.

The chain carries TRBV13 and TRBJ2-3; 7 nucleotides agree with TRBD1. The TCR sequence derives from a man aged 18 to 29 in good health and CMV-seropositive. Sequencing was performed on PBMCs. CDR3 protein: CASSHRGDTDTQYF. CDR3 DNA: TGTGCCAGCAGCCACAGGGGTGACACAGATACGCAGTATTTT.